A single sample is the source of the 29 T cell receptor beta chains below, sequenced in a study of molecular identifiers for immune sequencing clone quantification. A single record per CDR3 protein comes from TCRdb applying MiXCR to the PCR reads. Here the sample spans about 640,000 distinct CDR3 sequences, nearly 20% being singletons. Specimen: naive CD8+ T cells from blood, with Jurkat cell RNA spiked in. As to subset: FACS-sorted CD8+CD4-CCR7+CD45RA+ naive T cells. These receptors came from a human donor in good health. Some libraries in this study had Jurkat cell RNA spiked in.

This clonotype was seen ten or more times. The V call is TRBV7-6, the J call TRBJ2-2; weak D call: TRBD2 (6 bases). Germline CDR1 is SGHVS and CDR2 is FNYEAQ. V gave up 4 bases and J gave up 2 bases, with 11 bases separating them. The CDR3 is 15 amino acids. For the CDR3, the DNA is TGTGCCAGCAGCTACACCGGGACTAACACCGGGGAGCTGTTTTTT. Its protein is CASSYTGTNTGELFF.

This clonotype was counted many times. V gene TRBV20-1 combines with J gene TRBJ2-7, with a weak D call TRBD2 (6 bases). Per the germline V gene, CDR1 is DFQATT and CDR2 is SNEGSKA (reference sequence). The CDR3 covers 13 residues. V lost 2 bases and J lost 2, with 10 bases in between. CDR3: CSARLRGPYEQYF. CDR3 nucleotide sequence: TGCAGTGCTAGACTGCGGGGACCCTACGAGCAGTACTTC.

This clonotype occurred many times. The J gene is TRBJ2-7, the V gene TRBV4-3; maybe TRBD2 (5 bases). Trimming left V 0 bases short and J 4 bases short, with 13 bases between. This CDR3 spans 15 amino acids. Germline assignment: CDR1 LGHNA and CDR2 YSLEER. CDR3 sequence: CASSQDRTQGYEQYF. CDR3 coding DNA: TGCGCCAGCAGCCAAGATAGGACTCAAGGTTACGAGCAGTACTTC.

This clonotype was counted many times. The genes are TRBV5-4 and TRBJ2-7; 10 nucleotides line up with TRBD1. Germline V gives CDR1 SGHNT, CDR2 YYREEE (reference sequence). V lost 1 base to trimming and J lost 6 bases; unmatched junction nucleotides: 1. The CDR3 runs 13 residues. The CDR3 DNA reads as TGTGCCAGCAGCTTGTGGACAGGGGGCGAGCAGTACTTC. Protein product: CASSLWTGGEQYF. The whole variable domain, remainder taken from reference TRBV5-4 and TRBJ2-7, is ETGVTQSPTHLIKTRGQQVTLRCSSQSGHNTVSWYQQALGQGPQFIFQYYREEENGRGNFPPRFSGLQFPNYSSELNVNALELDDSALYLCASSLWTGGEQYFGPGTRLTVT.

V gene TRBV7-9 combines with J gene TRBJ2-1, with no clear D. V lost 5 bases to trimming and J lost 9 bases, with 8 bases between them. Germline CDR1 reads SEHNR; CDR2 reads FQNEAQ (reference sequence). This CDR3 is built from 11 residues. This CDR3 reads CASSPYVEQFF. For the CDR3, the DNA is TGTGCCAGCAGCCCTTACGTTGAGCAGTTCTTC.

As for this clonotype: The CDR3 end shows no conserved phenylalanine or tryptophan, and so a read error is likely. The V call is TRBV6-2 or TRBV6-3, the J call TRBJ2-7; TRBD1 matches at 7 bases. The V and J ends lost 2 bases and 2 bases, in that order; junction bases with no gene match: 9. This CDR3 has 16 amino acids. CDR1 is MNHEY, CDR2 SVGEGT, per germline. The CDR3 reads CASSYDIQGETYEQYL. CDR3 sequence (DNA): TGTGCCAGCAGTTACGACATCCAGGGGGAGACCTACGAGCAGTACCTC.

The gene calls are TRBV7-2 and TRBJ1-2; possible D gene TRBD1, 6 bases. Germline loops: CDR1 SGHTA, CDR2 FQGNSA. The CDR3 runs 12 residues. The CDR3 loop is CAVGGLQWGYTF. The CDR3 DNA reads TGTGCAGTGGGGGGCCTCCAGTGGGGCTACACCTTC.

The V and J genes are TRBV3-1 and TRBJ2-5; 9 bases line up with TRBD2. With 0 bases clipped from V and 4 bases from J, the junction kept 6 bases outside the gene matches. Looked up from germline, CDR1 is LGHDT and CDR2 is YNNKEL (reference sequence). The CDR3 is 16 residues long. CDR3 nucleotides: TGTGCCAGCAGCCAAGACGGCGGGGGGGCCGGAGAGACCCAGTACTTC. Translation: CASSQDGGGAGETQYF.

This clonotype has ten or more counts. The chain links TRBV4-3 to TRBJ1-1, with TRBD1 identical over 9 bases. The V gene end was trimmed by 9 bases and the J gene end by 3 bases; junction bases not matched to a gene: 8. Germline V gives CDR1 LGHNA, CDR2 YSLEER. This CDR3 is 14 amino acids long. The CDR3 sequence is CASSTGGRDTEAFF. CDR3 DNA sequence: TGCGCCAGTTCCACAGGGGGCCGGGACACTGAAGCTTTCTTT.

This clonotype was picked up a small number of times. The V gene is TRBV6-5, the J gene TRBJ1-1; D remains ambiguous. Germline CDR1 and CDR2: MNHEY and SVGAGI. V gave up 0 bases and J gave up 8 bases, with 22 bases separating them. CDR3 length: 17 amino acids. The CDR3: CASSYSSLLEPESEAFF. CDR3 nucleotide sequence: TGTGCCAGCAGTTACTCGAGTTTGTTGGAGCCCGAATCGGAAGCTTTCTTT.

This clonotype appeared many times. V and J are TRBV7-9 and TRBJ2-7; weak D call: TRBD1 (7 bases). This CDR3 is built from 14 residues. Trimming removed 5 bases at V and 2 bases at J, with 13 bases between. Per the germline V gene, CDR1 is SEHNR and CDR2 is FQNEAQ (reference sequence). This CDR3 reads CASSPRDSTYEQYF. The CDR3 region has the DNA TGTGCCAGCAGCCCGCGGGACAGCACCTACGAGCAGTACTTC.

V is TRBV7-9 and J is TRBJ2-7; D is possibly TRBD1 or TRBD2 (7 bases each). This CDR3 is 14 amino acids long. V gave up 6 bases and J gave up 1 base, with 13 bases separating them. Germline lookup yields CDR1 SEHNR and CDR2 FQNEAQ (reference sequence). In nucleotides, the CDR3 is TGTGCCAGCAGGGGGGGGACAGCATCCTACGAGCAGTACTTC. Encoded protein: CASRGGTASYEQYF.

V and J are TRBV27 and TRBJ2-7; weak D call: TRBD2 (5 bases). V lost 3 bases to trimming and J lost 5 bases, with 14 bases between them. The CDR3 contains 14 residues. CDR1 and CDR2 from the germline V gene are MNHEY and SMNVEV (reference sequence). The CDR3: CASSFPGYRHEQYF. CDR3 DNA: TGTGCCAGCAGTTTCCCGGGGTATAGGCACGAGCAGTACTTC.

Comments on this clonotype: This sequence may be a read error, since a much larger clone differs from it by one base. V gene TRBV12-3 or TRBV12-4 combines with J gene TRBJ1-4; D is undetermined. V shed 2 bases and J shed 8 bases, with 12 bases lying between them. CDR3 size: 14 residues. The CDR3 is CASSLYPTTEKLFF. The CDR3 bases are TGTGCCAGCAGTTTATACCCAACCACAGAAAAACTGTTTTTT.

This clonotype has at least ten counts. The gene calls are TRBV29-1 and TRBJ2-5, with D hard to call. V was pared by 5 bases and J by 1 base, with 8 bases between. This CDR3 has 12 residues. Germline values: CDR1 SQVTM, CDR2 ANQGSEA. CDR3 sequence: CSVYLPQETQYF. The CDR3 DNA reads TGCAGCGTTTACCTGCCCCAAGAGACCCAGTACTTC.

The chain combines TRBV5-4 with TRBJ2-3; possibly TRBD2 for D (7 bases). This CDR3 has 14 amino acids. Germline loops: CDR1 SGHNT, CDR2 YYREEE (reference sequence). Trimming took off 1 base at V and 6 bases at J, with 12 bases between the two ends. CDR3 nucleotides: TGTGCCAGCAGCTTGAAGGGGGAGGGGGATACGCAGTATTTT. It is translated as CASSLKGEGDTQYF.

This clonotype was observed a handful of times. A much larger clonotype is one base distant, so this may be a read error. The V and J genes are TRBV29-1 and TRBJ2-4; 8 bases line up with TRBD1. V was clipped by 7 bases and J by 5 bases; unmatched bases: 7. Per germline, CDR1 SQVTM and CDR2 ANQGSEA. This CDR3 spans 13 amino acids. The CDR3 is CSATVTGENIQYF. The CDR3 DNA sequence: TGCAGCGCGACTGTGACAGGGGAAAACATTCAGTACTTC.

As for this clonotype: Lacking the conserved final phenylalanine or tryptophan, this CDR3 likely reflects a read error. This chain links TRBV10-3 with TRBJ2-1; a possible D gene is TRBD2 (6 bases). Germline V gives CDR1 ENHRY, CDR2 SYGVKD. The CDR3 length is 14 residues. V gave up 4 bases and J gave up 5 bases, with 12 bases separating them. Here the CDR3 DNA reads TGTGCCATCAGTGGCGGGGCGACCGACAATGAGCAGTTCCTC. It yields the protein CAISGGATDNEQFL.

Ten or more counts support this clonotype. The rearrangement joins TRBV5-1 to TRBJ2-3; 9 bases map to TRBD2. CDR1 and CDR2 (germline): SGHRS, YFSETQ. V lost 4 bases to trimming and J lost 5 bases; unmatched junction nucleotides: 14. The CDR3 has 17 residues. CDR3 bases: TGCGCCAGCAGCGACGGGACTAGCCCTCCTTGGTTAGATACGCAGTATTTT. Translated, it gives CASSDGTSPPWLDTQYF.

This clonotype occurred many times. The CDR3 region has the DNA TGCGCCAGCAGCGCCCTAGATGAGGTGCCTGCAACTAATGAAAAACTGTTTTTT. Its translation: CASSALDEVPATNEKLFF. This chain uses TRBV4-1 with TRBJ1-4, with D unclear. Germline-derived CDR1 and CDR2 are MGHRA and YSYEKL. With 5 bases removed from V and 0 bases from J, the gap between germline ends came to 19 bases. CDR3 length equals 18 residues.

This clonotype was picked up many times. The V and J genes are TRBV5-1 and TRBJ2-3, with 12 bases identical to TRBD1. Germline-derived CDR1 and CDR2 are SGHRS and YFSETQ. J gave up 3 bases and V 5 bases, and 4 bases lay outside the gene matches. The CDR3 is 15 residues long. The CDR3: CASRPGQGATDTQYF. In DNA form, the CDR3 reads TGCGCCAGCAGACCGGGACAGGGGGCTACAGATACGCAGTATTTT.

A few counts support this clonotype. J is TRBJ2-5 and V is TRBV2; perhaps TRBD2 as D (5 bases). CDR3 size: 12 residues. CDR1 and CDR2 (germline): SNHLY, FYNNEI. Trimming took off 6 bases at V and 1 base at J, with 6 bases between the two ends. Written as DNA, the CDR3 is TGTGCCAGCAGGGACTTCCAAGAGACCCAGTACTTC. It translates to CASRDFQETQYF.

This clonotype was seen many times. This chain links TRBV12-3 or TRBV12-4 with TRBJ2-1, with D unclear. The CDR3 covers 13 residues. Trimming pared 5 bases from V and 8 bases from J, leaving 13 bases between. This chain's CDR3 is CASSLAPRDEQFF. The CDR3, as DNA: TGTGCCAGCAGTCTGGCCCCTCGTGATGAGCAGTTCTTC.

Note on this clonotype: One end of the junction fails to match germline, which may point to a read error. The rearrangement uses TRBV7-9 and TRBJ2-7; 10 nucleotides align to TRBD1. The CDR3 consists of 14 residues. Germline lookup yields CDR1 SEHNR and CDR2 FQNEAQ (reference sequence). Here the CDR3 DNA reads TGTGCCGGCAGCCCAAGGGACAGGGGCTACGAGCAGTACTTC. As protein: CAGSPRDRGYEQYF. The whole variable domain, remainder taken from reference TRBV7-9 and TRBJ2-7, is DTGVSQNPRHKITKRGQNVTFRCDPISEHNRLYWYRQTLGQGPEFLTYFQNEAQLEKSRLLSDRFSAERPKGSFSTLEIQRTEQGDSAMYLCAGSPRDRGYEQYFGPGTRLTVT.

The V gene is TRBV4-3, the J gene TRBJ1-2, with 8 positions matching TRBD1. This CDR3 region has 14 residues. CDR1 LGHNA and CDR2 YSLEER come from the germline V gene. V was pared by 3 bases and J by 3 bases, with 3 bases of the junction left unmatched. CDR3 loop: CASSQDRVDYGYTF. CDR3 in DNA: TGCGCCAGCAGCCAGGACAGGGTCGACTATGGCTACACCTTC.

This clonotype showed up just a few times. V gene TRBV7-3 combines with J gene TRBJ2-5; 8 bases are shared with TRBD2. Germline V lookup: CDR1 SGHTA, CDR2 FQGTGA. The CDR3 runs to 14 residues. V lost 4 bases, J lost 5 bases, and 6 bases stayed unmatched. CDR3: CASSSSGSDETQYF. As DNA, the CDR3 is TGTGCCAGCAGCTCCAGCGGGAGTGACGAGACCCAGTACTTC.

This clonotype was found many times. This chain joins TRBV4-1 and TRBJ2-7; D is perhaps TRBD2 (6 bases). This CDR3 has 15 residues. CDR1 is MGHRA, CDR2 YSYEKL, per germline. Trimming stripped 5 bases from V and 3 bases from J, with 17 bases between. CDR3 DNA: TGCGCCAGCAGCGCCGAGACGGGGGACCTCTACGAGCAGTACTTC. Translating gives CASSAETGDLYEQYF.

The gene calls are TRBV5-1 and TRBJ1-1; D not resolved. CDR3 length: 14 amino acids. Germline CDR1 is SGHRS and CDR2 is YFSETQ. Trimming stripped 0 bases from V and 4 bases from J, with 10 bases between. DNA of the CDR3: TGCGCCAGCAGCTTGGAGGCACTGAGCACTGAAGCTTTCTTT. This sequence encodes CASSLEALSTEAFF.

The DNA for the CDR3 is TGTGCCAGCCGATCGGTGAACACCGGGGAGCTGTTTTTT. It specifies CASRSVNTGELFF. V and J are TRBV28 and TRBJ2-2; D is undetermined. There are 13 residues in the CDR3. Germline lookup yields CDR1 MDHEN and CDR2 SYDVKM. The ends were cut back, 8 bases at V and 1 base at J, with 8 bases in the middle.